This is a list of T cell receptor beta chains from one sample in a study of blood T cell repertoires in COVID-19. Clones were read by immunoSEQ multiplex PCR, and TCRdb kept only the in-frame ones, dropping some. The profile shows 150,000 or so clones, 86% of them singletons. Source material: peripheral blood. Receptor source: a woman aged 60-75 years with acute or convalescent COVID-19. The CDR3 runs from the conserved cysteine through the conserved F or W. The D gene is left open where the match is weak. Not all rows give a size; the values are once, few, many and, for expanded clones, a class.

d_gene: TRBD1; abundance: .; j_gene: TRBJ2-2; v_gene: TRBV19; CDR3aa: CASSTPGQGRAGELFF; CDR3nt: TGTGCCAGTAGTACTCCGGGACAGGGAAGGGCCGGGGAGCTGTTTTTT
d_gene: .; abundance: once; j_gene: TRBJ1-1; v_gene: TRBV14; CDR3aa: CASSLTRNTEAFF; CDR3nt: TGTGCCAGCAGCCTCACAAGGAACACTGAAGCTTTCTTT
d_gene: .; abundance: .; j_gene: TRBJ1-4; v_gene: TRBV20-1; CDR3aa: CSARTNEKLFF; CDR3nt: TGCAGTGCGAGAACTAATGAAAAACTGTTTTTT
d_gene: .; abundance: .; j_gene: TRBJ1-1; v_gene: TRBV6-1; CDR3aa: CASSETRTAEAFF; CDR3nt: TGTGCCAGCAGTGAAACCCGGACAGCTGAAGCTTTCTTT
d_gene: .; abundance: .; j_gene: TRBJ1-1; v_gene: TRBV9; CDR3aa: CASSVAAGASNTEAFF; CDR3nt: TGTGCCAGCAGCGTAGCGGCAGGGGCCTCTAACACTGAAGCTTTCTTT
d_gene: TRBD1; abundance: .; j_gene: TRBJ1-4; v_gene: TRBV5-6; CDR3aa: CASSLAGQGWINEKLFF; CDR3nt: TGTGCCAGCAGCTTGGCCGGACAGGGTTGGATTAATGAAAAACTGTTTTTT
d_gene: .; abundance: few; j_gene: TRBJ2-5; v_gene: TRBV5-5; CDR3aa: CASSFREQKGGETQYF; CDR3nt: TGTGCCAGCAGCTTCCGCGAGCAAAAGGGGGGGGAGACCCAGTACTTC
d_gene: .; abundance: .; j_gene: TRBJ1-5; v_gene: TRBV28; CDR3aa: CASNEAFIQPQHF; CDR3nt: TGTGCCAGCAATGAGGCCTTCATCCAGCCCCAGCATTTT
d_gene: .; abundance: .; j_gene: TRBJ1-4; v_gene: TRBV28; CDR3aa: CASSLHQTNEKLFF; CDR3nt: TGTGCCAGCAGTTTACATCAAACTAATGAAAAACTGTTTTTT
d_gene: .; abundance: .; j_gene: TRBJ2-1; v_gene: TRBV24-1; CDR3aa: CATSDFQAPLRLSQFF; CDR3nt: TGTGCCACCAGTGATTTCCAGGCCCCACTTCGGTTGTCGCAGTTCTTC
d_gene: .; abundance: .; j_gene: TRBJ1-5; v_gene: TRBV5-1; CDR3aa: CASSLHRGQPQHF; CDR3nt: TGCGCCAGCAGCTTGCATCGGGGGCAGCCCCAGCATTTT
d_gene: TRBD1; abundance: .; j_gene: TRBJ1-6; v_gene: TRBV9; CDR3aa: CASSVEGALNSPLHF; CDR3nt: TGTGCCAGCAGCGTGGAGGGGGCCCTTAATTCACCCCTCCACTTT
d_gene: .; abundance: .; j_gene: TRBJ1-2; v_gene: TRBV9; CDR3aa: CASSLPGDNYGYTF; CDR3nt: TGTGCCAGCAGCCTCCCCGGAGATAACTATGGCTACACCTTC
d_gene: .; abundance: .; j_gene: TRBJ2-2; v_gene: TRBV7-3; CDR3aa: CASSSMGGWTGELFF; CDR3nt: TGTGCCAGCAGTAGTATGGGGGGATGGACCGGGGAGCTGTTTTTT
d_gene: TRBD2; abundance: few; j_gene: TRBJ2-7; v_gene: TRBV11-2; CDR3aa: CASSPLAGDFYEQYF; CDR3nt: TGTGCCAGCAGCCCACTAGCGGGGGACTTCTACGAGCAGTACTTC
d_gene: .; abundance: .; j_gene: TRBJ2-7; v_gene: TRBV10-3; CDR3aa: CAISPGREIGSYEQYF; CDR3nt: TGTGCCATCAGCCCCGGACGGGAAATAGGCTCCTACGAGCAGTACTTC
d_gene: .; abundance: once; j_gene: TRBJ2-5; v_gene: TRBV9; CDR3aa: CASSPMRLDQETQYF; CDR3nt: TGTGCCAGCAGCCCCATGCGACTTGACCAAGAGACCCAGTACTTC
d_gene: TRBD1; abundance: .; j_gene: TRBJ1-1; v_gene: TRBV19; CDR3aa: CASVRTGEPNTEAFF; CDR3nt: TGTGCCAGTGTCAGGACAGGCGAACCGAACACTGAAGCTTTCTTT
d_gene: .; abundance: .; j_gene: TRBJ1-2; v_gene: TRBV25-1; CDR3aa: CASSESFGYTF; CDR3nt: TGTGCCAGCAGTGAATCGTTTGGCTACACCTTC
d_gene: TRBD2; abundance: .; j_gene: TRBJ2-1; v_gene: TRBV5-5; CDR3aa: CASSLNPSGGYYNEQFF; CDR3nt: TGTGCCAGCAGCTTGAATCCTAGCGGGGGGTATTACAATGAGCAGTTCTTC
d_gene: .; abundance: .; j_gene: TRBJ1-1; v_gene: TRBV19; CDR3aa: CASSETGNTEAFF; CDR3nt: TGTGCCAGTAGCGAGACAGGGAACACTGAAGCTTTCTTT
d_gene: TRBD2; abundance: .; j_gene: TRBJ2-1; v_gene: TRBV30; CDR3aa: CAWSQILAGLYNEQFF; CDR3nt: TGTGCCTGGAGTCAAATCTTAGCGGGGCTCTACAATGAGCAGTTCTTC
d_gene: TRBD2; abundance: few; j_gene: TRBJ2-1; v_gene: TRBV5-4; CDR3aa: CASSSGREDEQFF; CDR3nt: TGTGCCAGCAGCTCGGGACGGGAGGATGAGCAGTTCTTC
d_gene: TRBD1; abundance: .; j_gene: TRBJ2-7; v_gene: TRBV19; CDR3aa: CASSIGTGHSYEQYF; CDR3nt: TGTGCCAGTAGTATAGGGACAGGTCACTCCTACGAGCAGTACTTC
d_gene: TRBD2; abundance: few; j_gene: TRBJ2-3; v_gene: TRBV10-2; CDR3aa: CASSGVSGRILTDTQYF; CDR3nt: TGCGCCAGCAGTGGGGTTAGCGGGAGGATCCTCACAGATACGCAGTATTTT
d_gene: TRBD2; abundance: .; j_gene: TRBJ2-3; v_gene: TRBV14; CDR3aa: CASRRTSGGINTQYF; CDR3nt: TGTGCCAGCAGGCGGACTAGCGGGGGGATTAATACGCAGTATTTT